This TCR beta chain appears in the sequencing data of a study of siplizumab effects on memory and regulatory T cells. General observations from the study: Proof of suppressive function in proliferating Tregs from siplizumab cultures was not established. Apparently more diverse than memory cells, naive T cells also seemed major alloresponse contributors. Significantly reduced by siplizumab was the cumulative frequency of alloreactive sequences, namely those traceable to unstimulated CD4+ memory cells.

For every sample, 75,000 to 100,000 TCR templates were assayed. Method: immunoSEQ multiplex PCR; TCRdb's copy keeps in-frame clones and lacks some. This table holds about 100,000 clones, 94% found once. Only one count was recorded for this clone. Its antigen is as yet unknown. V lost 11 bases and J 1 base, leaving 12 bases between the germline ends. This CDR3 has 13 amino acids. Germline V gene lookup returns CDR1 MNHNS and CDR2 SASEGT. This TCR derives from a human donor in good health. Sequenced: non-Treg CD4+ T cells sorted from blood. The chain uses TRBV6-1 and TRBJ2-1; TRBD1 is a possible D gene (6 bases). CDR3 protein: CASQGSSYNEQFF. In DNA form, the CDR3 reads TGTGCCTCACAGGGTTCATCCTACAATGAGCAGTTCTTC.